This T cell receptor (beta chain) stems from a study of T-cell reconstitution after alpha-beta-depleted transplantation in children. Germline V gives CDR1 SEHNR, CDR2 FQNEAQ (reference sequence). The CDR3 covers 16 residues. V dropped 10 bases and J dropped 7; count of bases not matched to a gene: 17. The sample holds a few counts of this clonotype. Preparation of the TCRbeta library used unique molecular identifiers. One entry per CDR3 protein results from TCRdb running MiXCR on the PCR reads. This sample has approximately 350,000 distinct CDR3 sequences, with about 9.3% found just once. This clonotype was obtained from a human donor who donated a stem cell graft to a child with acute lymphoblastic leukemia. Sequenced material: PBMCs from the stem cell graft donor, taken from the stem cell graft. The genes are TRBV7-9 and TRBJ1-4, with 8 bases fitting TRBD1. In DNA, the CDR3 is TGTGCCACCGGGACGAGCGGCAGGGGGCCCGGTGAAAAACTGTTTTTT. The encoded protein is CATGTSGRGPGEKLFF.